These 29 T cell receptor beta chains were sequenced from one sample in a study of cytomegalovirus exposure and HLA in healthy donors. 13 Jbeta primers and 60 Vbeta primers were used for the PCR. TCRdb's copy holds only in-frame clones and misses some; the assay was immunoSEQ multiplex PCR. Of 65,000 to 85,000 clones listed, 9.5% to 13% are singletons. Sequenced: PBMCs. The receptors shown here come from a man aged 60-69 years in good health and CMV-seropositive.

The chain couples TRBV4-2 to TRBJ2-7, with D perhaps TRBD2 (6 bases). The CDR3 is 16 amino acids. Trimming cost V 0 bases and J 3 bases, with 15 bases left between them. Germline V gene sequence: CDR1 LGHNA, CDR2 YNFKEQ. Written as DNA, the CDR3 is TGTGCCAGCAGCCAAGATCGGGGAGGACGGGTCTACGAGCAGTACTTC. It encodes CASSQDRGGRVYEQYF.

In its sample, this clone was seen a few times. The chain joins TRBV5-1 to TRBJ2-6; D gene uncertain. From germline, CDR1 is SGHRS and CDR2 YFSETQ. Trimming removed 4 bases from V and 0 bases from J, with 5 bases in between. The CDR3 contains 14 residues. CDR3 nucleotide sequence: TGCGCCAGCAGCGTCAGCTCTGGGGCCAACGTCCTGACTTTC. It is translated as CASSVSSGANVLTF.

This clone turned up a few times. This rearrangement joins TRBV30 to TRBJ2-2, with 10 bases lining up with TRBD1. V trimming: 1 base; J trimming: 8 bases; junction bases outside the gene matches: 10. This CDR3 has 16 residues. The germline gives CDR1 GTSNPN, CDR2 SVGIG (reference sequence). Written as DNA, the CDR3 is TGTGCCTGGAGTGACCTCGACAGGGGGCGCGCTGGGGAGCTGTTTTTT. Encoded protein: CAWSDLDRGRAGELFF.

The chain uses TRBV18 and TRBJ1-3; D might be TRBD1 (5 bases). This CDR3 comprises 16 residues. CDR1 and CDR2 from the germline V gene are KGHSH and LQKENI. V lost 2 bases and J lost 0, with 11 bases in between. In nucleotides, the CDR3 is TGTGCCAGCTCACCAACCCAGGGTTACTCTGGAAACACCATATATTTT. Protein: CASSPTQGYSGNTIYF.

The J gene is TRBJ2-5, the V gene TRBV28; maybe TRBD1 (6 bases). Trimming took 1 base from V and 10 from J, leaving 16 bases between them. The CDR3 totals 14 residues. Germline V gene data show CDR1 as MDHEN and CDR2 as SYDVKM. The DNA for the CDR3 is TGTGCCAGCAGTTTATCCCTACAGGGAATGGGCCAGTACTTC. It encodes CASSLSLQGMGQYF.

The V gene is TRBV6-5, the J gene TRBJ2-3, with 10 bases matching TRBD2. Trimming took 5 bases from V and 5 from J; bases not matched to a gene: 7. Germline-derived CDR1 and CDR2 are MNHEY and SVGAGI. This CDR3 is built from 15 residues. The CDR3 is CASSPQAGGEDTQYF. CDR3 nucleotide sequence: TGTGCCAGCAGTCCACAAGCGGGAGGGGAAGATACGCAGTATTTT.

Only a few counts were recorded for this clone. The chain is built from TRBV2 and TRBJ2-5, with 7 bases aligning to TRBD1. The CDR3 length is 15 residues. Looked up from germline, CDR1 is SNHLY and CDR2 is FYNNEI. J gave up 7 bases and V 5 bases, and 13 bases lay outside the gene matches. The DNA for the CDR3 is TGTGCCAGCAGTCACGACAGCATCTCAGGGGGGACCCAGTACTTC. It specifies CASSHDSISGGTQYF.

The J gene is TRBJ2-4, the V gene TRBV19, with 10 nucleotides matching TRBD1. Trimming took 4 bases from V and 1 from J; bases not matched to a gene: 4. Germline V gene data show CDR1 as LNHDA and CDR2 as SQIVND (reference sequence). The CDR3 is 16 amino acids. CDR3 in amino acids: CASSTPGQGAKNIQYF. CDR3 nucleotides: TGTGCCAGTAGTACGCCGGGACAGGGGGCCAAAAACATTCAGTACTTC.

V gene TRBV28 combines with J gene TRBJ1-3; D is perhaps TRBD1 (5 bases). Trimming left V 5 bases short and J 0 bases short, with 11 bases between. CDR1 MDHEN and CDR2 SYDVKM come from the germline V gene. This CDR3 has 15 amino acids. CDR3 sequence: CASSPPGGSGNTIYF. DNA of the CDR3: TGTGCCAGCAGTCCGCCCGGGGGCTCTGGAAACACCATATATTTT.

The genes are TRBV28 and TRBJ1-5; D unclear. The V gene's germline CDR1 is MDHEN and CDR2 SYDVKM. V was shortened by 6 bases and J by 5 bases, with 8 bases between the two germline ends. The CDR3 spans 12 residues. Here the CDR3 reads CASRFGYQPQHF. CDR3 in DNA: TGTGCCAGCAGGTTCGGTTATCAGCCCCAGCATTTT.

This clone was recorded at least ten times. V usage is TRBV30 and J usage is TRBJ1-5; D is unresolved. V was cut by 1 base and J by 5 bases, with 9 bases left in between. This CDR3 contains 13 residues. In germline, CDR1 is GTSNPN, CDR2 SVGIG (reference sequence). The CDR3 DNA is TGTGCCTGGAGTGCAGACTGGGATCAGCCCCAGCATTTT. Translating it yields CAWSADWDQPQHF.

This clone turned up a few times. The rearrangement joins TRBV19 to TRBJ2-2; a weak D match, TRBD2 (6 bases). The CDR3 runs to 13 residues. Germline CDR1 LNHDA, CDR2 SQIVND (reference sequence). Trimming cost V 5 bases and J 5 bases, with 9 bases left between them. The CDR3 is CASSWAGTGELFF. In DNA, the CDR3 is TGTGCCAGTAGTTGGGCGGGAACCGGGGAGCTGTTTTTT. The full variable domain, completed using reference TRBV19 and TRBJ2-2, is DGGITQSPKYLFRKEGQNVTLSCEQNLNHDAMYWYRQDPGQGLRLIYYSQIVNDFQKGDIAEGYSVSREKKESFPLTVTSAQKNPTAFYLCASSWAGTGELFFGEGSRLTVL.

This clone was detected a few times. The rearrangement uses TRBV7-9 and TRBJ2-5; 15 bases map to TRBD2. Germline-derived CDR1 and CDR2 are SEHNR and FQNEAQ (reference sequence). The CDR3 extends over 16 amino acids. Germline trimming cut 5 bases from V and 4 bases from J; bases unmatched to any gene: 5. CDR3 DNA sequence: TGTGCCAGCAGCCCAGGACTAGCGGGGGGGATAGAGACCCAGTACTTC. Amino acids: CASSPGLAGGIETQYF.

This rearrangement joins TRBV6-1 to TRBJ1-5; D is unresolved. In germline, CDR1 is MNHNS, CDR2 SASEGT. The V and J ends lost 3 bases and 0 bases respectively, with 6 bases between them. CDR3 length: 14 amino acids. The CDR3 reads CASSDGVSNQPQHF. The CDR3 DNA sequence: TGTGCCAGCAGTGACGGGGTTAGCAATCAGCCCCAGCATTTT.

The CDR3 DNA follows: TGTGCCAGTAGTCCGGGACAGGGGGCGTGGGGCTACACCTTC. As protein: CASSPGQGAWGYTF. J is TRBJ1-2 and V is TRBV19, with 12 positions matching TRBD1. The germline V gene encodes CDR1 LNHDA and CDR2 SQIVND (reference sequence). Trimming took 5 bases from V and 8 from J; bases not matched to a gene: 6. The CDR3 runs 14 residues.

The rearrangement uses TRBV6-1 and TRBJ2-7; the D gene is possibly TRBD2 (7 bases). This CDR3 contains 13 residues. V was pared by 8 bases and J by 4 bases, with 15 bases between. The V gene's germline CDR1 is MNHNS and CDR2 SASEGT. CDR3 coding DNA: TGTGCCAGCGGAGGGAGGGACACTTACGAGCAGTACTTC. It yields the protein CASGGRDTYEQYF.

There are a few counts of this clone. V gene TRBV5-5 combines with J gene TRBJ1-4; TRBD1 is a possible D gene (5 bases). The CDR3 sequence is 14 residues long. The ends were cut back, 7 bases at V and 4 bases at J, with 14 bases in the middle. Germline values: CDR1 SGHKS, CDR2 YYEKEE (reference sequence). CDR3 sequence reads: CASSEQAYNEKLFF. The CDR3 DNA sequence: TGTGCCAGCTCCGAACAGGCGTATAATGAAAAACTGTTTTTT. Full variable domain (outside the CDR3, taken from reference TRBV5-5 and TRBJ1-4): DAGVTQSPTHLIKTRGQQVTLRCSPISGHKSVSWYQQVLGQGPQFIFQYYEKEERGRGNFPDRFSARQFPNYSSELNVNALLLGDSALYLCASSEQAYNEKLFFGSGTQLSVL.

This rearrangement joins TRBV9 to TRBJ2-3, with 11 bases lining up with TRBD2. After removal of 6 bases from V and 5 bases from J, the junction contained 5 bases not matched to a gene. The CDR3 totals 14 residues. Per germline, CDR1 SGDLS and CDR2 YYNGEE. CDR3 protein: CASTAGLAGDTQYF. The CDR3, as DNA: TGTGCCAGCACCGCTGGACTAGCGGGAGATACGCAGTATTTT.

J is TRBJ2-3 and V is TRBV28; 10 bases match TRBD2. The V gene's germline CDR1 is MDHEN and CDR2 SYDVKM. Trimming cost V 4 bases and J 5 bases; bases outside gene matches: 3. The CDR3 is made up of 14 amino acids. CDR3 region: CASSSGLAVDTQYF. CDR3 DNA sequence: TGTGCCAGCAGTTCCGGACTAGCGGTAGATACGCAGTATTTT.

This chain connects TRBV6-5 to TRBJ1-6, with D hard to call. With 6 bases removed from V and 10 bases from J, the gap between germline ends came to 16 bases. The CDR3 runs to 14 residues. CDR1 and CDR2 from the germline V gene are MNHEY and SVGAGI. CDR3 amino acids: CASRPELFRSPLHF. CDR3 nucleotide sequence: TGTGCCAGCAGACCGGAGCTCTTTAGATCACCCCTCCACTTT.

In its sample, this clone was seen a few times. CDR3 in DNA: TGTGCCAGCAGTTTGGGGGGGGCTCTACCGTACGTC. This codes for CASSLGGALPYV. This chain joins TRBV28 and TRBJ2-7; maybe TRBD2 (7 bases). V was clipped by 3 bases and J by 12 bases, with 15 bases between them. Germline lookup yields CDR1 MDHEN and CDR2 SYDVKM. The CDR3 sequence is 12 residues long.

The genes are TRBV5-1 and TRBJ2-5; D is possibly TRBD2 (6 bases). Germline V gives CDR1 SGHRS, CDR2 YFSETQ. CDR3 size: 16 residues. The ends were cut back, 4 bases at V and 4 bases at J, with 20 bases in the middle. CDR3 loop: CASSPTQLAIRETQYF. DNA of the CDR3: TGCGCCAGCAGCCCTACCCAACTAGCCATCCGAGAGACCCAGTACTTC.

There are a few counts of this clone. The V call is TRBV7-8, the J call TRBJ2-7; 8 bases map to TRBD1. Germline V gene lookup returns CDR1 SGHVS and CDR2 FQNEAQ. This CDR3 spans 14 amino acids. V shed 1 base and J 6 bases; nucleotides not matched to a gene: 5. The CDR3 loop reads CASSLGQGASEQYF. The DNA for the CDR3 is TGTGCCAGCAGCTTAGGGCAGGGGGCTTCCGAGCAGTACTTC.

This clone was detected a few times. V gene TRBV5-1 combines with J gene TRBJ1-1, with D perhaps TRBD1 (5 bases). The V gene's germline CDR1 is SGHRS and CDR2 YFSETQ. V was clipped by 0 bases and J by 6 bases, with 15 bases between them. The CDR3 has 15 amino acids. The CDR3 loop reads CASSLEGTSGAEAFF. The CDR3, as DNA: TGCGCCAGCAGCTTGGAGGGTACGTCGGGGGCTGAAGCTTTCTTT.

The rearrangement uses TRBV30 and TRBJ1-2, with 11 bases that match TRBD1. The CDR3 is made up of 14 amino acids. Germline assignment: CDR1 GTSNPN and CDR2 SVGIG (reference sequence). V was pared by 0 bases and J by 13 bases, with 10 bases of the junction left unmatched. Written as DNA, the CDR3 is TGTGCCTGGAGTGTACGAGGGACAGGGGGAAAAGTCACCTTC. It codes for CAWSVRGTGGKVTF.

This clone was recorded a few times. V and J are TRBV6-5 and TRBJ2-5; 7 bases are a match to TRBD2. Germline trimming cut 7 bases from V and 3 bases from J; bases unmatched to any gene: 8. The length of the CDR3 is 14 residues. CDR1 is MNHEY, CDR2 SVGAGI, per germline. CDR3 DNA sequence: TGTGCCAGCAAGTCGCGGGGGTTGAAAGAGACCCAGTACTTC. Translating gives CASKSRGLKETQYF.

The J gene is TRBJ1-1, the V gene TRBV6-5; D is possibly TRBD1 (5 bases). Germline CDR1 and CDR2: MNHEY and SVGAGI. The CDR3 spans 13 residues. Deletions cut 6 bases from V and 5 bases from J, with 13 bases between. The CDR3 sequence is CASRPRVSTEAFF. The CDR3 coding sequence is TGTGCCAGCAGACCCAGGGTCTCGACTGAAGCTTTCTTT.

The sample holds a few counts of this clone. This chain joins TRBV7-9 and TRBJ2-3, with 7 bases lining up with TRBD2. Germline CDR1 reads SEHNR; CDR2 reads FQNEAQ (reference sequence). CDR3 size: 15 residues. Trimming took 6 bases from V and 3 from J; bases not matched to a gene: 9. CDR3 residues: CASSQLGGRTDTQYF. CDR3 DNA: TGTGCCAGCAGTCAACTGGGCGGGAGAACAGATACGCAGTATTTT.

This chain joins TRBV7-9 and TRBJ2-4; D is possibly TRBD1 (6 bases). CDR3 size: 16 residues. Germline lookup yields CDR1 SEHNR and CDR2 FQNEAQ (reference sequence). Trimming took 0 bases from V and 9 from J, leaving 18 bases between them. The CDR3 spells CASSLAEGVGAGIQYF. As DNA, the CDR3 is TGTGCCAGCAGCTTAGCAGAGGGGGTGGGGGCAGGCATTCAGTACTTC. The variable domain in full, with the rest retrieved from reference TRBV7-9 and TRBJ2-4, is DTGVSQNPRHKITKRGQNVTFRCDPISEHNRLYWYRQTLGQGPEFLTYFQNEAQLEKSRLLSDRFSAERPKGSFSTLEIQRTEQGDSAMYLCASSLAEGVGAGIQYFGAGTRLSVL.